One T cell receptor (beta chain) is described in this entry. Its antigen remains undetermined. No clone much larger than this one lies a single base away; base qualities are absent. These data belong to a study of vaccination effects on CD4 cells after COVID-19 (dated by TCRdb to between 2020 and 2023). For the wider study: Each participant received two doses of an mRNA SARS-CoV-2 vaccine, either BNT162b2 or mRNA-1273. Cultures from other donors in the study were sequenced using the Oncomine TCR Beta short-read assay on an Illumina iSeq 100. SARS-CoV-2 spike-specific CD4+ TCR repertoires were compared before and after mRNA vaccination in COVID-19 convalescent patients and in infection-naive vaccine recipients. The full study included roughly 11 COVID-19 convalescent patients and several SARS-CoV-2-naive healthy vaccine recipients. The full study reports these points: Both infection-induced and vaccine-induced clones contracted markedly at late post-vaccination timepoints, which is consistent with waning T cell responses. Limitations of the study were the small number of convalescent patients and the absence of early post-infection timepoints. In healthy vaccine recipients, vaccine-induced clones were almost all SARS-CoV-2 mono-reactive, with only 1 of 255 cross-reactive with common cold coronaviruses.

In the ViraFEST assay, PBMC were stimulated with viral peptide pools, and TCR sequencing was then used to find antigen-specific CD4+ T cell clonotypes based on their expansion. After 10 days of culture, CD4+ T cells were isolated with the EasySep CD4+ T cell isolation kit. None of the healthy vaccine recipients had a prior SARS-CoV-2 infection, which was confirmed by nucleocapsid antibody tests that came back negative both before and after vaccination. Under 2.5 million PBMC per well were cultured with approximately 10 ug/ml peptides in IMDM containing about 5% human AB serum, approximately 10 IU/ml IL-2 and gentamicin. On days 3 and 7, half of the culture medium was replaced with fresh IL-2-containing medium. Unless otherwise noted, each peptide stimulation condition was cultured in triplicate wells. Using Ficoll-Paque Plus gradient centrifugation, PBMC were separated from whole blood and then either used fresh or cryopreserved at -140C. The overlapping peptide pools covered the spike proteins of SARS-CoV-2 and of the common cold coronaviruses HCoV-NL63, HCoV-OC43 and HCoV-229E. The QIAamp micro DNA kit was used to extract genomic DNA from the cultured CD4+ T cells.

For this chain, trimming is 5 bases at the V end and 6 bases at the J end, and the number of junction bases without a gene match is 1. The CDR3 measures 13 amino acids from cysteine to phenylalanine. The CDR3 DNA has 39 bases and is translated from base 1. The germline V gene sets CDR1 to MNHEY and CDR2 to SVGAGI. The library came from the immunoSEQ multiplex PCR assay. DNA from the cultured and isolated CD4+ T cells underwent TCR beta CDR3 sequencing. Processing in the source paper ran as follows. The analysis removed non-productive TCR sequences, trimmed reads to the CDR3 region, and retained only CDR3s that were 7 or more amino acids long. The MANAFEST web app was used to pick out antigen-specific clonotypes by comparing their expansion in peptide wells with that in reference cultures. To be called positive, a clone needed expansion at FDR<0.05 compared with the reference and with all other wells, an odds ratio greater than 5, and a frequency greater than 0.1% in two replicate wells. A clonotype was called cross-reactive if it was significantly expanded both in SARS-CoV-2 spike wells and in at least one common cold coronavirus spike condition. Levenshtein distance calculated with the stringdist R package was used to assess CDR3 similarity, and unrooted trees were constructed with ape in R 3.6.1. TCRdb took this table from immuneACCESS and kept in-frame rearrangements with V and J called. Such tables lack part of the clones; where checked against another copy, unresolved V genes explain under half of the gap, and the rest is unexplained. D and trimming were read from the DNA, whereas the V and J calls and clone size are those reported in that table. For this sample the table gives tens of thousands of clones, of which 78% were detected only once. The ten largest make up more than 9% of the sample.

Material: CD4+ T cells from PBMCs cultured with SARS-CoV-2 spike peptides, obtained before COVID-19 vaccination. The sample's cell subset or site, from its label and the paper: SARS-CoV-2 spike overlapping peptide pool stimulation. Recombination joined TRBV6-5 with TRBJ2-1; TRBD1 matches 10 bases in the middle. The sequence derives from a human donor who received a COVID-19 vaccine. The bases are TGTGCCAGCAGTAGGGACAGGGGCAATGAGCAGTTCTTC. This codes for CASSRDRGNEQFF.